The 23 T cell receptor beta chains given below trace back to one sample, sequenced in a study of long-term antiretroviral therapy in people with HIV. A v3.0 immunoSEQ assay was performed at survey level. Sequencing used immunoSEQ multiplex PCR; TCRdb keeps in-frame clones, though not all of them. The sample lists fewer than 30,000 clones, roughly 88% occurring once. This specimen consisted of unsorted PBMCs, obtained 2.7 to 2.9 years after starting antiretroviral therapy. Every receptor here comes from a man under 40 with HIV.

V usage is TRBV9 and J usage is TRBJ1-1; TRBD1 agrees at 8 bases. CDR1 and CDR2 from the germline V gene are SGDLS and YYNGEE. V was pared by 0 bases and J by 0 bases, with 4 bases of the junction left unmatched. This CDR3 has 16 amino acids. As DNA, the CDR3 is TGTGCCAGCAGCGTAGTTGGACAGGGAATGAACACTGAAGCTTTCTTT. It codes for CASSVVGQGMNTEAFF.

The rearrangement links TRBV14 to TRBJ2-7; D is undetermined. This CDR3 contains 14 residues. Germline CDR1 reads SGHDN; CDR2 reads FVKESK. V lost 1 base, J lost 4 bases, and 11 bases lay in between. The CDR3 DNA reads TGTGCCAGCAGCCAAGGACGAATGGGGTACGAGCAGTACTTC. Translated: CASSQGRMGYEQYF.

The V gene is TRBV9, the J gene TRBJ2-2; TRBD2 matches at 8 bases. The CDR3 is made up of 18 amino acids. From germline, CDR1 is SGDLS and CDR2 YYNGEE. Trimming took 3 bases from V and 6 from J; bases not matched to a gene: 16. Here the CDR3 reads CASSADGGGHSYAGELFF. The CDR3 region has the DNA TGTGCCAGCAGCGCGGACGGGGGGGGCCATAGCTACGCCGGGGAGCTGTTTTTT.

The chain is built from TRBV7-3 and TRBJ2-5; TRBD2 agrees at 12 bases. Germline V lookup: CDR1 SGHTA, CDR2 FQGTGA. Trimming at V came to 1 base and at J to 1 base, leaving 4 bases not matched to a gene. The CDR3 spans 17 residues. The CDR3 DNA sequence: TGTGCCAGCAGCTTAATAGGGACTAGCGGGTGCCAAGAGACCCAGTACTTC. It specifies CASSLIGTSGCQETQYF.

The V call is TRBV4-2, the J call TRBJ1-1; D remains unclear. V gave up 0 bases and J gave up 6 bases, with 11 bases separating them. CDR1 and CDR2 from the germline V gene are LGHNA and YNFKEQ. The CDR3 contains 14 residues. CDR3 amino acids: CASSQEWVIAEAFF. In nucleotides, the CDR3 is TGTGCCAGCAGCCAAGAATGGGTTATCGCTGAAGCTTTCTTT.

V usage is TRBV5-1 and J usage is TRBJ2-6; 12 bases agree with TRBD1. The CDR3 has 18 amino acids. The germline gives CDR1 SGHRS, CDR2 YFSETQ. J was trimmed by 3 bases and V by 0 bases; bases with no gene match: 4. The CDR3 sequence: CASSLAGQGAVGANVLTF. The CDR3 DNA reads as TGCGCCAGCAGCTTGGCGGGACAGGGGGCGGTTGGGGCCAACGTCCTGACTTTC.

V gene TRBV29-1 combines with J gene TRBJ1-2, with 11 nucleotides matching TRBD1. Losses at the gene ends were 3 bases for V and 4 bases for J; bases not matched to a gene: 4. This CDR3 region has 14 residues. In germline, CDR1 is SQVTM, CDR2 ANQGSEA. The CDR3 DNA reads TGCAGCGTTGACGGGACAGGGGGGCTCTATGGCTACACCTTC. This translates into CSVDGTGGLYGYTF.

The gene calls are TRBV27 and TRBJ2-2; a possible D gene is TRBD2 (6 bases). Trimming removed 4 bases from V and 3 bases from J, with 9 bases in between. Germline V gene data show CDR1 as MNHEY and CDR2 as SMNVEV (reference sequence). The CDR3 totals 14 residues. The CDR3 reads CASSWDFDTGELFF. CDR3 nucleotide sequence: TGTGCCAGCAGTTGGGACTTCGACACCGGGGAGCTGTTTTTT.

V gene TRBV6-5 combines with J gene TRBJ2-2; no firm D call. Germline V gene sequence: CDR1 MNHEY, CDR2 SVGAGI. Trimming took off 0 bases at V and 3 bases at J, with 11 bases between the two ends. The CDR3 is 16 amino acids. The CDR3 DNA sequence: TGTGCCAGCAGTTACTCGAGCCGGGTCGACACCGGGGAGCTGTTTTTT. Translating gives CASSYSSRVDTGELFF.

The rearrangement joins TRBV4-2 to TRBJ2-1; D is uncertain. Per germline, CDR1 LGHNA and CDR2 YNFKEQ. The CDR3 totals 12 residues. V gave up 0 bases and J gave up 8 bases, with 5 bases separating them. The CDR3 loop reads CASSQDGDEQFF. The CDR3 bases are TGTGCCAGCAGCCAAGATGGAGATGAGCAGTTCTTC.

This clone came up a few times. The V call is TRBV5-1, the J call TRBJ2-3; 7 bases match TRBD2. This CDR3 spans 14 amino acids. The germline gives CDR1 SGHRS, CDR2 YFSETQ. With V trimmed by 5 bases and J by 5 bases, 8 bases remained unmatched. Here the CDR3 DNA reads TGCGCCAGCAGTATCCAGCGGGGAGGAGATACGCAGTATTTT. This translates into CASSIQRGGDTQYF. Full variable domain (remainder filled in from reference TRBV5-1 and TRBJ2-3): KAGVTQTPRYLIKTRGQQVTLSCSPISGHRSVSWYQQTPGQGLQFLFEYFSETQRNKGNFPGRFSGRQFSNSRSEMNVSTLELGDSALYLCASSIQRGGDTQYFGPGTRLTVL.

This chain links TRBV28 with TRBJ2-1; D might be TRBD2 (7 bases). Germline CDR1 MDHEN, CDR2 SYDVKM. There are 19 residues in the CDR3. Trimming shortened V by 5 bases and J by 0 bases, and 23 bases separated the two germline ends. CDR3 residues: CASSTPRGGALSSYNEQFF. The CDR3 nucleotides read TGTGCCAGCAGTACTCCAAGAGGGGGGGCCCTGAGCTCCTACAATGAGCAGTTCTTC. Using reference TRBV28 and TRBJ2-1 for the parts outside the CDR3, the full variable domain is DVKVTQSSRYLVKRTGEKVFLECVQDMDHENMFWYRQDPGLGLRLIYFSYDVKMKEKGDIPEGYSVSREKKERFSLILESASTNQTSMYLCASSTPRGGALSSYNEQFFGPGTRLTVL.

The chain employs TRBV19 and TRBJ1-3, with 7 positions matching TRBD1. This CDR3 comprises 15 residues. Germline CDR1 reads LNHDA; CDR2 reads SQIVND (reference sequence). V shed 6 bases, J shed 0 bases, and the junction held 5 bases outside the gene matches. CDR3 protein: CASSPGQSSGNTIYF. As DNA, the CDR3 is TGTGCCAGTAGCCCGGGACAGAGCTCTGGAAACACCATATATTTT.

The V gene is TRBV4-3, the J gene TRBJ2-2; D is uncertain. The CDR3 is made up of 15 amino acids. The germline V gene encodes CDR1 LGHNA and CDR2 YSLEER. V was pared by 2 bases and J by 1 base, with 8 bases between. As DNA, the CDR3 is TGCGCCAGCAGCCAAAGCCAAGAGAACACCGGGGAGCTGTTTTTT. Amino acid sequence: CASSQSQENTGELFF.

This clone was detected once. The V gene is TRBV28, the J gene TRBJ1-5; tentatively, D is TRBD1 (5 bases). V was cut by 5 bases and J by 6 bases, with 17 bases left in between. This CDR3 contains 15 residues. Per germline, CDR1 MDHEN and CDR2 SYDVKM. The CDR3 nucleotides are TGTGCCAGCAGTGGGTGGTCGAAGGGGACTCAGCCCCAGCATTTT. Its translation is CASSGWSKGTQPQHF.

The chain has TRBV5-1 and TRBJ2-5, with D unresolved. The CDR3 spans 14 residues. V was pared by 0 bases and J by 2 bases, with 8 bases between. CDR1 is SGHRS and CDR2 is YFSETQ in the germline V gene. In nucleotides, the CDR3 is TGCGCCAGCAGCTTGGGTACTAAACAAGAGACCCAGTACTTC. Amino acids: CASSLGTKQETQYF.

The chain uses TRBV27 and TRBJ2-7; possible D gene TRBD1, 6 bases. The CDR3 loop spans 15 amino acids. Germline CDR1 reads MNHEY; CDR2 reads SMNVEV (reference sequence). Between the trimmed V and J ends, which lost 3 bases and 3 bases, there was a span of 15 bases. This chain's CDR3 is CASSLTGLGIYEQYF. As DNA, the CDR3 is TGTGCCAGCAGTTTGACAGGTCTTGGCATCTACGAGCAGTACTTC.

This chain links TRBV7-6 with TRBJ2-6, with 7 bases aligning to TRBD1. This CDR3 contains 18 residues. The germline gives CDR1 SGHVS, CDR2 FNYEAQ. The V segment lost 0 bases and the J segment 0 bases; nucleotides outside the gene matches: 5. For the CDR3, the DNA is TGTGCCAGCAGCTTAGCGACAGGGTTTCTCTCTGGGGCCAACGTCCTGACTTTC. As protein: CASSLATGFLSGANVLTF.

The chain is built from TRBV7-6 and TRBJ1-2; D unresolved. The V end lost 5 bases, the J end lost 2 bases, and 9 bases lay between the germline ends. This CDR3 is built from 13 residues. Germline-derived CDR1 and CDR2 are SGHVS and FNYEAQ. In nucleotides, the CDR3 is TGTGCCAGCAGCCCGAAGAAAAACTATGGCTACACCTTC. This sequence encodes CASSPKKNYGYTF.

The chain links TRBV7-9 to TRBJ2-3; D is unresolved. Germline-derived CDR1 and CDR2 are SEHNR and FQNEAQ (reference sequence). The CDR3 sequence is 12 residues long. Trimming removed 5 bases from V and 5 bases from J, with 8 bases in between. CDR3 in DNA: TGTGCCAGCAGCGGCCTGGGAGATACGCAGTATTTT. This encodes CASSGLGDTQYF.

The chain joins TRBV19 to TRBJ2-5; TRBD2 matches 15 bases. The CDR3 spans 16 residues. The V and J ends lost 3 bases and 6 bases, in that order; junction bases with no gene match: 5. The germline V gene has CDR1 LNHDA and CDR2 SQIVND (reference sequence). The CDR3 sequence is CASSMGGLAGGQTQYF. CDR3 nucleotides: TGTGCCAGTAGTATGGGGGGACTAGCGGGAGGACAGACCCAGTACTTC.

V usage is TRBV7-6 and J usage is TRBJ1-2; perhaps TRBD1 as D (6 bases). The CDR3 has 14 amino acids. Germline V CDR1 and CDR2: SGHVS, FNYEAQ. The V end was cut by 5 bases, the J end by 7 bases, with 17 bases between. The CDR3 loop reads CASSATVGGVGYTF. The CDR3 coding sequence is TGTGCCAGCAGCGCTACTGTCGGGGGCGTTGGCTACACCTTC.

The chain recombines TRBV30 with TRBJ1-5; the D is unclear. Germline lookup yields CDR1 GTSNPN and CDR2 SVGIG (reference sequence). Deletions cut 0 bases from V and 2 bases from J, with 5 bases between. This CDR3 has 13 amino acids. DNA for the CDR3: TGTGCCTGGAGTGTTCTGGGCAATCAGCCCCAGCATTTT. It is translated as CAWSVLGNQPQHF.